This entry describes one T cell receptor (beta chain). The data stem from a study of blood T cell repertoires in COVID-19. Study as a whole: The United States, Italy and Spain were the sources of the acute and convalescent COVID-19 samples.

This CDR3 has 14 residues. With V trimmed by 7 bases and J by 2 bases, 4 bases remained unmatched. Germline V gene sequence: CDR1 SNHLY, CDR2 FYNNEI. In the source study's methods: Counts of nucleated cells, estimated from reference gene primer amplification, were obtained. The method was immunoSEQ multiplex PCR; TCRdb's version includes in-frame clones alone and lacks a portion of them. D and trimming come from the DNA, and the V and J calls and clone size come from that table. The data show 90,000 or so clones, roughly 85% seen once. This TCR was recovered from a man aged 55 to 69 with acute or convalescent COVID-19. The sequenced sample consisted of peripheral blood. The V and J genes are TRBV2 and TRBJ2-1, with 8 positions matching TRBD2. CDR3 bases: TGTGCCAGCAAGGGGCGGGGGGCCTACAATGAGCAGTTCTTC. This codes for CASKGRGAYNEQFF.